This T cell receptor beta chain was found in a study of vaccination and CD4 T cells after COVID-19. Noted treatment: 10-day PBMC culture with coronavirus spike peptide pools or control peptides (ViraFEST assay). Cultured CD4+ T cell DNA was sequenced using the Oncomine TCR Beta short-read assay. TCRdb re-derived calls from the PCR reads in MiXCR, one entry per CDR3 protein. The sample has roughly 20,000 distinct CDR3 sequences; 60% are singletons. Trimming removed 4 bases at V and 0 bases at J, with 6 bases between. From germline, CDR1 is MNHEY and CDR2 SVGAGI. This CDR3 is 13 amino acids long. In the case of this clonotype: The target antigen is unknown.

Sample: CD4+ T cells from blood, cultured in vitro, taken after SARS-CoV-2 vaccination. V gene TRBV6-5 combines with J gene TRBJ1-1; D not resolved. The sequence derives from a human donor who had recovered from COVID-19. The CDR3: CASSLGVNTEAFF. The CDR3 DNA follows: TGTGCCAGCAGTTTGGGAGTGAACACTGAAGCTTTCTTT.